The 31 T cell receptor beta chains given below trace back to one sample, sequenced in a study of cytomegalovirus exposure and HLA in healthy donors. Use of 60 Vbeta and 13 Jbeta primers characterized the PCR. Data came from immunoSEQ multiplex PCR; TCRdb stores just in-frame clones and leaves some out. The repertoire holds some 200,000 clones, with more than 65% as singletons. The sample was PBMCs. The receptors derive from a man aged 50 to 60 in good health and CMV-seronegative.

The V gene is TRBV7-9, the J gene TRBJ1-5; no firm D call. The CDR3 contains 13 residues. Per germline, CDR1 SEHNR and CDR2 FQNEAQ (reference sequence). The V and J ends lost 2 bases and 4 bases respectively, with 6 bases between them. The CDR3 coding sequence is TGTGCCAGCAGCTTAACGGGAAATCAGCCCCAGCATTTT. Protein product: CASSLTGNQPQHF.

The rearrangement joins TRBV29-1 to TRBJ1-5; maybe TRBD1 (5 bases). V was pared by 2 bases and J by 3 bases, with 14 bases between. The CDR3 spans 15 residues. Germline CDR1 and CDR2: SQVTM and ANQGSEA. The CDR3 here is CSVEQGRRDNQPQHF. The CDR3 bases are TGCAGCGTTGAACAGGGAAGGAGGGACAATCAGCCCCAGCATTTT.

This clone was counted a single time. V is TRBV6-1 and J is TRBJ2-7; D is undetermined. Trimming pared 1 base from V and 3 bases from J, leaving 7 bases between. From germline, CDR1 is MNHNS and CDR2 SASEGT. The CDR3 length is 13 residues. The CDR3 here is CASSEGSNYEQYF. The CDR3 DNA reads TGTGCCAGCAGTGAAGGCAGTAACTACGAGCAGTACTTC.

The DNA for the CDR3 is TGTGCCAGCAGTGACCCCGGGACAGGGACCCACGAGCAGTACTTC. Its protein product is CASSDPGTGTHEQYF. The chain joins TRBV2 to TRBJ2-5; 9 positions agree with TRBD1. Judging by the DNA end, TRBJ2-7 fits better; the J call may be wrong. Germline CDR1 SNHLY, CDR2 FYNNEI. This CDR3 region has 15 residues.

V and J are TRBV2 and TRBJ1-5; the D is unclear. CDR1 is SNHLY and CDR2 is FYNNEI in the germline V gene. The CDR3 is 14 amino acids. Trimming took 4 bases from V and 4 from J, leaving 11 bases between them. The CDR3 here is CASSVLPANQPQHF. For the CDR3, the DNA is TGTGCCAGCAGTGTTCTTCCAGCGAATCAGCCCCAGCATTTT.

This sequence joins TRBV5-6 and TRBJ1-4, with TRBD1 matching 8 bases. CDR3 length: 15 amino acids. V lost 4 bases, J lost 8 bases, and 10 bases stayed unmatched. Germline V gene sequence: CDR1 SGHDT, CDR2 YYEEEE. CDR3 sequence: CASSRDGQGREKLFF. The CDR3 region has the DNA TGTGCCAGCAGCAGAGACGGACAGGGACGGGAAAAACTGTTTTTT.

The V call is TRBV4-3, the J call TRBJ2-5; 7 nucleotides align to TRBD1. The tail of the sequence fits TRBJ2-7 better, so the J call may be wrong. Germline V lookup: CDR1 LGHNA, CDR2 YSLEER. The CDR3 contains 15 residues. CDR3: CASSTTRDSRYEQYF. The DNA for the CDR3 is TGCGCCAGCAGCACGACACGGGACAGCAGATACGAGCAGTACTTC.

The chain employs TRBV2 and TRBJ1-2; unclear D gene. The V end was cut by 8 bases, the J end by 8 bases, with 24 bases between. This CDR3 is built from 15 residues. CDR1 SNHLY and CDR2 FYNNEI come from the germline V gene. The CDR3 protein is CASSLETTTGRGYTF. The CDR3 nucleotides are TGTGCCAGCTCCCTGGAGACAACCACCGGGAGAGGCTACACCTTC. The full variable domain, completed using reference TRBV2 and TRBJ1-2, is EPEVTQTPSHQVTQMGQEVILRCVPISNHLYFYWYRQILGQKVEFLVSFYNNEISEKSEIFDDQFSVERPDGSNFTLKIRSTKLEDSAMYFCASSLETTTGRGYTFGSGTRLTVV.

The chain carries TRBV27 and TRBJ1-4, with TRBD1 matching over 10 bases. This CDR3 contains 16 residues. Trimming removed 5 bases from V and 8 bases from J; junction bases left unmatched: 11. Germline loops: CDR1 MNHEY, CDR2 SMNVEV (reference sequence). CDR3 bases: TGTGCCAGCAGTACTTGGGACAGGGGCGGTTTAGAAAAACTGTTTTTT. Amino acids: CASSTWDRGGLEKLFF.

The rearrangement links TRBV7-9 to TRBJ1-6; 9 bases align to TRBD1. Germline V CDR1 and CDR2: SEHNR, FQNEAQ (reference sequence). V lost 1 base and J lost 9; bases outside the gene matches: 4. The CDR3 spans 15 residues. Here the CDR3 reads CASSLGTGVGSPLHF. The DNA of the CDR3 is TGTGCCAGCAGCTTAGGGACAGGGGTAGGTTCACCCCTCCACTTT.

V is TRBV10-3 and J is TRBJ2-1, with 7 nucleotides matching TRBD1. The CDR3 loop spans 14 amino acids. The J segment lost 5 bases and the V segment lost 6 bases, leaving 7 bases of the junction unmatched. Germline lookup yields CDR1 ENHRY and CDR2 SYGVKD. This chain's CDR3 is CAIRRDRENNEQFF. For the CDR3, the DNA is TGTGCCATCAGACGGGACAGAGAGAACAATGAGCAGTTCTTC.

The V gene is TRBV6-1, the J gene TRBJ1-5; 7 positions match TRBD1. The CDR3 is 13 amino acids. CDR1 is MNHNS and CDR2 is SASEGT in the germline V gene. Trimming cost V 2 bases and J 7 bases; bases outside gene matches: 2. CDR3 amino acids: CASSEHRGQPQHF. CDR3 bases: TGTGCCAGCAGTGAACACAGGGGCCAGCCCCAGCATTTT.

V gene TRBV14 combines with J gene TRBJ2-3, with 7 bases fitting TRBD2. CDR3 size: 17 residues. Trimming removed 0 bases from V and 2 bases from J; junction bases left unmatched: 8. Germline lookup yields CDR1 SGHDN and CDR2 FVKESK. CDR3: CASSQEGLAAYTDTQYF. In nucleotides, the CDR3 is TGTGCCAGCAGCCAAGAGGGCCTAGCGGCCTACACAGATACGCAGTATTTT.

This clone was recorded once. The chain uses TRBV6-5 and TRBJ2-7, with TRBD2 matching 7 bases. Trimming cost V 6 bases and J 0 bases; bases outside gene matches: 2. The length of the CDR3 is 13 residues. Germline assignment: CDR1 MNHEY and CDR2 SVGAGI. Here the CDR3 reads CASSRGSSYEQYF. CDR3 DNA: TGTGCCAGCAGCCGCGGGAGCTCCTACGAGCAGTACTTC.

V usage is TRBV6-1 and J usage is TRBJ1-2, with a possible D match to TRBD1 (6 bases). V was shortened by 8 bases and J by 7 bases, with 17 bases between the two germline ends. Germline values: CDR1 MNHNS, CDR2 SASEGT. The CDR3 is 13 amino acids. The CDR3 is CASGGGQGLGYTF. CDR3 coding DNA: TGTGCCAGCGGGGGAGGGCAGGGGCTTGGCTACACCTTC.

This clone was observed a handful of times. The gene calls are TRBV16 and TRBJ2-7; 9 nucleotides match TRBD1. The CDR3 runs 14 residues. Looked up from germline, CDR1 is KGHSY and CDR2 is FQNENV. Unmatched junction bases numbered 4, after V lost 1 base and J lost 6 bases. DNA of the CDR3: TGTGCCAGCAGCCAATTGGACAGGGGTTTCGAGCAGTACTTC. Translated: CASSQLDRGFEQYF.

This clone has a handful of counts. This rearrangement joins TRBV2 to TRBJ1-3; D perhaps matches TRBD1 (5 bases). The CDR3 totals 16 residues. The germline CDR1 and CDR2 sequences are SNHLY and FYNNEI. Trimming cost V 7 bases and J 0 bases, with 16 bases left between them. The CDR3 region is CASKRQFDFSGNTIYF. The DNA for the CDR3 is TGTGCCAGCAAACGACAGTTCGACTTCTCTGGAAACACCATATATTTT.

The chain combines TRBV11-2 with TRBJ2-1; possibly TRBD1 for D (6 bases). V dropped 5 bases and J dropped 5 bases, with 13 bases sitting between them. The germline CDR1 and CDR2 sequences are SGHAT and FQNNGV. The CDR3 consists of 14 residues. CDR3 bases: TGTGCCAGCAGCATCGGACAGTACAACAATGAGCAGTTCTTC. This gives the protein CASSIGQYNNEQFF.

CDR3 amino acids: CASSLAYEQYF. CDR3 sequence (DNA): TGTGCCAGCAGCTTAGCTTACGAGCAGTACTTC. The chain uses TRBV11-2 and TRBJ2-7; unclear D gene. The V end lost 1 base, the J end lost 4 bases, and 2 bases lay between the germline ends. This CDR3 contains 11 residues. Looked up from germline, CDR1 is SGHAT and CDR2 is FQNNGV.

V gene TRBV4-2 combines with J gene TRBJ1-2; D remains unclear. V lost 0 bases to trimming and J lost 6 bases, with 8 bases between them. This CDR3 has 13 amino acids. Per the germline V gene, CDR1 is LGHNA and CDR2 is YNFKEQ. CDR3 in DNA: TGTGCCAGCAGCCAAGATATTGGCAATGGCTACACCTTC. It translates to CASSQDIGNGYTF.

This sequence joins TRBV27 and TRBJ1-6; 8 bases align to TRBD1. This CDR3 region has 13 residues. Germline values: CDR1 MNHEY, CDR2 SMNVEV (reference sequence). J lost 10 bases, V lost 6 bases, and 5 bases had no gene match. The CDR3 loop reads CASRQGAGSPLHF. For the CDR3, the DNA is TGTGCCAGCAGGCAGGGGGCCGGGTCACCCCTCCACTTT.

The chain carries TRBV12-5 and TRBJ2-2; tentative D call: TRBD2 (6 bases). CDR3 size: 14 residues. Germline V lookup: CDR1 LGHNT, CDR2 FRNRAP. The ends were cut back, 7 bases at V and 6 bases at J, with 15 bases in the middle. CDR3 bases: TGTGCTAGTGACCCGGGACTCCACGCCGGGGAGCTGTTTTTT. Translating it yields CASDPGLHAGELFF.

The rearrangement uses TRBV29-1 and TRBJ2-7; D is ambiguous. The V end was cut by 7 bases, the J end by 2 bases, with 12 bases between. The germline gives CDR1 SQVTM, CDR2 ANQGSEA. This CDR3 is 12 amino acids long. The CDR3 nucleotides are TGCAGCGCTCGCACAGTCACCTACGAGCAGTACTTC. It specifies CSARTVTYEQYF.

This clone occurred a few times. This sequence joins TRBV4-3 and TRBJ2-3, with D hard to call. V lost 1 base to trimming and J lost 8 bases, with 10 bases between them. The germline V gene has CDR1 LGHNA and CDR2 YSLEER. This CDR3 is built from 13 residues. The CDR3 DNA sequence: TGCGCCAGCAGCCAAGGGGCCTTCGGTACGCAGTATTTT. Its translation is CASSQGAFGTQYF.

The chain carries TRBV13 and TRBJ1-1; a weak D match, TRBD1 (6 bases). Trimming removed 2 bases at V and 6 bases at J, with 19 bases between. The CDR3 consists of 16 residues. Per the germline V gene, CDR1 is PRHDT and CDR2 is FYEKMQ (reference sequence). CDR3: CASSLRRGIGPPEAFF. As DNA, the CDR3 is TGTGCCAGCAGCTTAAGAAGGGGGATTGGGCCTCCTGAAGCTTTCTTT.

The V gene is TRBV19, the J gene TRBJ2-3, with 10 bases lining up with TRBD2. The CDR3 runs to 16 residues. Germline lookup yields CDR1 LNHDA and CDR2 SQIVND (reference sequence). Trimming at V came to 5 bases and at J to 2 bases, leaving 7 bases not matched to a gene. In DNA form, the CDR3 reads TGTGCCAGTAGTGTCCTAGCGGGGGACTCCACAGATACGCAGTATTTT. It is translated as CASSVLAGDSTDTQYF.

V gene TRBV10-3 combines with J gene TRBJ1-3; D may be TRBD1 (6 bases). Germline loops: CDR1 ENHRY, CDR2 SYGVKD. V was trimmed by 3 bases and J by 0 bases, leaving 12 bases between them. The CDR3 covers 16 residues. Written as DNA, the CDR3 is TGTGCCATCAGTGAAAGGACAGAAAGCTCTGGAAACACCATATATTTT. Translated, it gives CAISERTESSGNTIYF.

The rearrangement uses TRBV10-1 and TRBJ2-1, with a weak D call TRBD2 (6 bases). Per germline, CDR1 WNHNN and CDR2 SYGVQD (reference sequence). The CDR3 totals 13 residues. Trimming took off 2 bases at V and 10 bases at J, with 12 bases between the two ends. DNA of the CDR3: TGCGCCAGCAGTGAGCGGATCCGGGAGGAGCAGTTCTTC. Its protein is CASSERIREEQFF.

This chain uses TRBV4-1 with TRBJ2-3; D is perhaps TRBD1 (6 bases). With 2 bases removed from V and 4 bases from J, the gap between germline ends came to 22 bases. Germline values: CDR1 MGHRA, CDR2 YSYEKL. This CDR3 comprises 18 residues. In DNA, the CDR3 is TGCGCCAGCAGCCAACTAGGCTTTCCGGGACAAGGAGCAGATACGCAGTATTTT. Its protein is CASSQLGFPGQGADTQYF.

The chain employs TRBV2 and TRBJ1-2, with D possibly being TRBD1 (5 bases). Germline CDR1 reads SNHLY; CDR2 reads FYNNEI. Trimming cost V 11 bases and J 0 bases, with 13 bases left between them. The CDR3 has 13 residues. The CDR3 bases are TGTGCCGAAACCGGGGGGACTAACTATGGCTACACCTTC. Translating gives CAETGGTNYGYTF.

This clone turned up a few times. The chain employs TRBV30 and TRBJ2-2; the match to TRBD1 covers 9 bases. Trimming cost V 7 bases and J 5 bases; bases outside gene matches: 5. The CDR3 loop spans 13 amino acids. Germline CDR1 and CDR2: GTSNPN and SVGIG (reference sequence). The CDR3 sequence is CAFRTGVTGELFF. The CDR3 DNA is TGTGCCTTTAGGACAGGGGTGACCGGGGAGCTGTTTTTT. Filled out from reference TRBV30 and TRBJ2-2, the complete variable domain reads SQTIHQWPATLVQPVGSPLSLECTVEGTSNPNLYWYRQAAGRGLQLLFYSVGIGQISSEVPQNLSASRPQDRQFILSSKKLLLSDSGFYLCAFRTGVTGELFFGEGSRLTVL.